This T cell receptor (beta chain) was obtained from a study of type 1 and type 2 diabetes patients. Study overall: The whole study generated 18,976,912 paired-end reads.

Approximately 10 milliliters of peripheral blood were collected from each participant. This clonotype was recorded a few times. Its antigen is not identified. With 7 bases removed from V and 4 bases from J, the gap between germline ends came to 8 bases. Germline loops: CDR1 MGHDK, CDR2 SYGVNS. The CDR3 runs 12 residues. Findings and limits, study-wide: Type 2 diabetes repertoires were more diverse than type 1 diabetes repertoires.

Genomic DNA was the PCR template. Multiplex PCR with 30 forward and 13 reverse primers amplified the TCR beta CDR3. TCRdb reanalysed the multiplex PCR reads using MiXCR and keeps one entry per CDR3 protein. The profile shows approximately 260,000 distinct CDR3 sequences, around 47% of them singletons. The sequence was collected from a man aged 18 to 30 with type 2 diabetes. The chain carries TRBV25-1 and TRBJ2-1, with a tentative D call TRBD2 (6 bases). Sample: peripheral blood mononuclear cells (PBMCs). The CDR3 loop reads CASTGSYNEQFF. The DNA for the CDR3 is TGTGCCAGCACCGGGAGTTACAATGAGCAGTTCTTC. Variable domain in full (rest from reference TRBV25-1 and TRBJ2-1): EADIYQTPRYLVIGTGKKITLECSQTMGHDKMYWYQQDPGMELHLIHYSYGVNSTEKGDLSSESTVSRIRTEHFPLTLESARPSHTSQYLCASTGSYNEQFFGPGTRLTVL.